This T cell receptor beta chain was obtained from a study of response to subunit inactivated influenza vaccine. Findings and limits, study-wide: Authors suggested each seasonal influenza vaccination recruits few new T cells.

The CDR3 consists of 14 residues. With 5 bases removed from V and 11 bases from J, the gap between germline ends came to 18 bases. Germline CDR1 and CDR2: LGHDT and YNNKEL (reference sequence). From the RT-PCR reads, TCRdb called clonotypes with MiXCR, one entry per CDR3 protein. The sample includes 590,000 or so distinct CDR3 sequences, roughly 15% of them seen just once. Regarding this clonotype: The antigen is undetermined.

The gene calls are TRBV3-1 and TRBJ1-4; D call uncertain. The TCR originated in a man aged 45-60 years who received an inactivated influenza vaccine. This material consisted of PBMCs from blood, taken around two weeks before vaccination. CDR3: CASSAGGPGEKLFF. CDR3 DNA: TGTGCCAGCAGCGCCGGAGGGCCGGGAGAGAAACTGTTTTTT.